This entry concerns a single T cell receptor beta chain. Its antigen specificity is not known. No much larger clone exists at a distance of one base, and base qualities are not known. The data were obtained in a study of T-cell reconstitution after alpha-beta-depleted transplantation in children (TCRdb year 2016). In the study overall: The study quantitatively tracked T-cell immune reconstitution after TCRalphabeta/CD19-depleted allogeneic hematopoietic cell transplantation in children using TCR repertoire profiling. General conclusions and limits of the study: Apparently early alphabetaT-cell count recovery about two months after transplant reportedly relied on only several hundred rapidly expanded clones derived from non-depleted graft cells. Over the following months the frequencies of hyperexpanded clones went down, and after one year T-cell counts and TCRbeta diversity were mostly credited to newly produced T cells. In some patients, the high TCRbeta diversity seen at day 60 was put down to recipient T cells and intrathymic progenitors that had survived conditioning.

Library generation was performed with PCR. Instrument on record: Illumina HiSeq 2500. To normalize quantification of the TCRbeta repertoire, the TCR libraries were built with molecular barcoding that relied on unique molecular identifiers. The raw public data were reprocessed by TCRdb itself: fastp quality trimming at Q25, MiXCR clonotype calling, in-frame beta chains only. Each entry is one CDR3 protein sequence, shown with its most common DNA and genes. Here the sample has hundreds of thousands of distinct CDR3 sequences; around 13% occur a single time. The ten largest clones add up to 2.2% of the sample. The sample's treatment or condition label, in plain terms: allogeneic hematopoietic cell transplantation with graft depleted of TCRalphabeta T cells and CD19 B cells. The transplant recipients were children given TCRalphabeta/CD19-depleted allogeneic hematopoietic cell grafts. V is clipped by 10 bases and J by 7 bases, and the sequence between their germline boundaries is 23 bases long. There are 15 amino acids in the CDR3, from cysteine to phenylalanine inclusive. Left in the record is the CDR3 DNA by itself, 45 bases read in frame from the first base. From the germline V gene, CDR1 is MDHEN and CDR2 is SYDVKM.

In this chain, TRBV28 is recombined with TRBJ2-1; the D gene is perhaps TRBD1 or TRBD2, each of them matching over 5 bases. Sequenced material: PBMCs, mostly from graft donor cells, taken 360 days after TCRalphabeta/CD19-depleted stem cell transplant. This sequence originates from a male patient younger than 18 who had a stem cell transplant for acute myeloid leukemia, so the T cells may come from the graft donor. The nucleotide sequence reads TGTGCCATTGGGGGAGAGGGATTTTTCCGGAATGAGCAGTTCTTC. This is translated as CAIGGEGFFRNEQFF.